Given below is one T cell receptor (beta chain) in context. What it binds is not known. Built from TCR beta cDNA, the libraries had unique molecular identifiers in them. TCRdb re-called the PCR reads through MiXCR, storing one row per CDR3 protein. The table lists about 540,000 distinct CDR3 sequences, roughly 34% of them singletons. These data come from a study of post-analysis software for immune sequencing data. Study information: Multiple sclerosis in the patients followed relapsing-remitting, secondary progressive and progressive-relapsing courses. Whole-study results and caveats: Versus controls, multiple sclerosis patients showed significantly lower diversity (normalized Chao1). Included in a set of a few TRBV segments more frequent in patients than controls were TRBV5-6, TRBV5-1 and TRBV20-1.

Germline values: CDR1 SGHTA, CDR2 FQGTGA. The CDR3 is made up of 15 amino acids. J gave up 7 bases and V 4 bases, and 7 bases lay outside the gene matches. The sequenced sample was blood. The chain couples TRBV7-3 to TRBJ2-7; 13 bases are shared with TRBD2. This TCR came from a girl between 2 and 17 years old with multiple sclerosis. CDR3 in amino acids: CASSSGLAGTNEQYF. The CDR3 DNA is TGTGCCAGCAGCTCGGGACTAGCGGGGACCAATGAGCAGTACTTC.